These 12 T cell receptor beta chains were sequenced from one sample in a study of CD8 T cells in Susac syndrome. The RNA input was roughly 0.45 to 1 ug, and it was reverse transcribed with random hexamers. TCRdb used MiXCR to reprocess the immunoSEQ multiplex PCR reads, holding one entry per CDR3 protein. Among over 350,000 distinct CDR3 sequences, more than 80% were seen once, and the ten largest hold about 0.12%. Sample: CD8+ T cells from PBMCs. The receptors originated from a human donor with multiple sclerosis.

This clonotype was observed a few times. This chain links TRBV9 with TRBJ2-7, with D maybe TRBD2 (5 bases). Trimming shortened V by 3 bases and J by 3 bases, and 10 bases separated the two germline ends. Germline loops: CDR1 SGDLS, CDR2 YYNGEE. The CDR3 is 13 amino acids. CDR3 region: CASSGTGDYEQYF. The CDR3 DNA reads as TGTGCCAGCAGCGGGACTGGGGACTACGAGCAGTACTTC.

The gene calls are TRBV3-1 and TRBJ2-2; D is ambiguous. The CDR3 spans 17 residues. Germline V gene lookup returns CDR1 LGHDT and CDR2 YNNKEL (reference sequence). The V and J ends lost 0 bases and 0 bases respectively, with 11 bases between them. The CDR3 DNA follows: TGTGCCAGCAGCCAAGATGAAGAGGCCCCGAACACCGGGGAGCTGTTTTTT. Protein: CASSQDEEAPNTGELFF.

This clonotype was observed a single time. The chain employs TRBV4-1 and TRBJ1-1; D remains ambiguous. V lost 4 bases and J 1 base, leaving 13 bases between the germline ends. The CDR3 extends over 15 amino acids. The germline V gene encodes CDR1 MGHRA and CDR2 YSYEKL. CDR3 DNA: TGCGCCAGCAGCCGGGAGAATAAAGGGAACACTGAAGCTTTCTTT. Translated, it gives CASSRENKGNTEAFF.

V and J are TRBV7-9 and TRBJ2-2; D is unresolved. V lost 1 base, J lost 0 bases, and 9 bases lay in between. The CDR3 runs 16 residues. CDR1 is SEHNR and CDR2 is FQNEAQ in the germline V gene (reference sequence). CDR3: CASSLDWSANTGELFF. CDR3 in DNA: TGTGCCAGCAGCTTAGACTGGTCAGCGAACACCGGGGAGCTGTTTTTT.

This sequence joins TRBV30 and TRBJ2-1; 9 nucleotides agree with TRBD2. This CDR3 contains 15 residues. Germline V gives CDR1 GTSNPN, CDR2 SVGIG (reference sequence). J gave up 7 bases and V 4 bases, and 11 bases lay outside the gene matches. CDR3 loop: CAWIGGLAGRNEQFF. CDR3 sequence (DNA): TGTGCCTGGATCGGGGGGCTAGCGGGGAGAAATGAGCAGTTCTTC.

The CDR3 bases are TGTGCCAGCAGCTTCGTAGGCCCCGACAACATTCAGTACTTC. Its translation: CASSFVGPDNIQYF. The chain uses TRBV7-9 and TRBJ2-4; D call uncertain. The V gene's germline CDR1 is SEHNR and CDR2 FQNEAQ (reference sequence). The CDR3 spans 14 residues. V was pared by 3 bases and J by 7 bases, with 13 bases between.

V and J are TRBV7-9 and TRBJ1-3; TRBD1 matches at 9 bases. Trimming at V came to 5 bases and at J to 4 bases, leaving 6 bases not matched to a gene. CDR1 is SEHNR and CDR2 is FQNEAQ in the germline V gene (reference sequence). The length of the CDR3 is 15 residues. In DNA form, the CDR3 reads TGTGCCAGCAGCCATGGACAGGGGTCGGGAAACACCATATATTTT. Protein: CASSHGQGSGNTIYF.

V usage is TRBV30 and J usage is TRBJ2-1; TRBD2 agrees at 10 bases. V lost 7 bases to trimming and J lost 6 bases; unmatched junction nucleotides: 9. Germline CDR1 reads GTSNPN; CDR2 reads SVGIG (reference sequence). The CDR3 runs 14 residues. The CDR3 sequence: CASVWLAGVNEQFF. As DNA, the CDR3 is TGTGCCTCCGTTTGGCTAGCGGGAGTCAATGAGCAGTTCTTC.

The sample holds one count of this clonotype. One end of the junction fails to match germline, which may point to a read error. The V and J genes are TRBV12-3 or TRBV12-4 and TRBJ1-4; D is uncertain. The CDR3 has 16 residues. CDR3 DNA: TGTGCCAGCAGTTTGGGTGGCTTGGGGTCCAATGGAAAACTGTTTTTT. Translating gives CASSLGGLGSNGKLFF.

The J gene is TRBJ1-6, the V gene TRBV7-2; TRBD1 might be the D (6 bases). This CDR3 has 14 residues. CDR1 and CDR2 from the germline V gene are SGHTA and FQGNSA. Trimming removed 5 bases from V and 7 bases from J, with 12 bases in between. CDR3 sequence: CASSLGGGNSPLHF. The CDR3, as DNA: TGTGCCAGCAGCCTCGGAGGGGGGAATTCACCCCTCCACTTT.

This sequence joins TRBV10-3 and TRBJ1-2; a possible D gene is TRBD1 (6 bases). Per the germline V gene, CDR1 is ENHRY and CDR2 is SYGVKD. Trimming removed 7 bases at V and 7 bases at J, with 16 bases between. The CDR3 runs to 13 residues. The CDR3 coding sequence is TGTGCCATCACTGGGGGGGCCGAGATTGGCTACACCTTC. Translation gives CAITGGAEIGYTF.

The chain is built from TRBV3-1 and TRBJ2-1; D gene unclear. From germline, CDR1 is LGHDT and CDR2 YNNKEL (reference sequence). The CDR3 covers 16 residues. V shed 1 base and J shed 8 bases, with 18 bases lying between them. For the CDR3, the DNA is TGTGCCAGCAGCCAAGGGACCCAGACCTATGACTATGAGCAGTTCTTC. This translates into CASSQGTQTYDYEQFF.